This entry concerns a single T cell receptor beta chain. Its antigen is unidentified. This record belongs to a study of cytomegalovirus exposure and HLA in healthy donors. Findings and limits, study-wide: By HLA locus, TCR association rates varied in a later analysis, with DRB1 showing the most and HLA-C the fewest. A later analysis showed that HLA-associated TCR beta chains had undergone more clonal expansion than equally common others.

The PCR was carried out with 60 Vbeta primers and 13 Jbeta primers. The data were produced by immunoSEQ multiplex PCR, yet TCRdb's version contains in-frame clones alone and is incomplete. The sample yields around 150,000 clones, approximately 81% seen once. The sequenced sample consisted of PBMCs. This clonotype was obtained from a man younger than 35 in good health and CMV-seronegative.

This chain's CDR3 is CASSWTSGSVYEQYF. The CDR3 nucleotides are TGTGCCAGCAGCTGGACTAGCGGGAGCGTCTACGAGCAGTACTTC. The gene calls are TRBV13 and TRBJ2-7; 13 bases agree with TRBD2. This CDR3 is 15 amino acids long. The germline CDR1 and CDR2 sequences are PRHDT and FYEKMQ (reference sequence). V lost 4 bases and J lost 3; bases outside the gene matches: 3.